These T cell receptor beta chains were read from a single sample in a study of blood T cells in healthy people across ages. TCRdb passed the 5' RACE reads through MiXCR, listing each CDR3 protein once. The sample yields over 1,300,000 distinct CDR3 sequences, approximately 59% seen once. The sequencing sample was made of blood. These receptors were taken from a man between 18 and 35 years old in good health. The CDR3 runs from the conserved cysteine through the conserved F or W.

CDR3aa: CSASQPRGENSPLHF
v_gene: TRBV20-1
j_gene: TRBJ1-6

CDR3aa: CASSVDGGRTDTQYF
v_gene: TRBV9
j_gene: TRBJ2-3

CDR3aa: CVSSYSGYTGLGQFF
v_gene: TRBV6-2/TRBV6-3
j_gene: TRBJ2-1

CDR3aa: CASSRKGTRVYEQYF
v_gene: TRBV7-2
j_gene: TRBJ2-7

CDR3aa: CSARDPRLAGTSTDTQYF
v_gene: TRBV20-1
j_gene: TRBJ2-3

CDR3aa: CASSPGLAGESPFTDTQYF
v_gene: TRBV14
j_gene: TRBJ2-3

CDR3aa: CAPDPRDPNEKLFF
v_gene: TRBV27
j_gene: TRBJ1-4

CDR3aa: CASSFGQAIPNGYTF
v_gene: TRBV7-2
j_gene: TRBJ1-2

CDR3aa: CSAREGVYNSPLHF
v_gene: TRBV20-1
j_gene: TRBJ1-6

CDR3aa: CASRDPGQTYEQYF
v_gene: TRBV5-1
j_gene: TRBJ2-7